This record looks at one TCR beta chain sequence and its context. Germline CDR1 is SGHTA and CDR2 is FQGNSA. V was shortened by 6 bases and J by 3 bases, with 15 bases between the two germline ends. The CDR3 runs 14 residues. The data were obtained in a study of control samples from healthy donors and cancer patients. Assay used: immunoSEQ multiplex PCR; TCRdb lists only in-frame clones, some missing. Among 100,000 to 150,000 clones listed, over 85% were seen once. The source is a man aged 50 to 59 with head and neck cancer. This rearrangement joins TRBV7-2 to TRBJ2-7; the D gene is possibly TRBD2 (5 bases). The source material was PBMCs. The CDR3 nucleotides are TGTGCCAGCAGACCCCGATTAAGCGGCTACGAGCAGTACTTC. Protein product: CASRPRLSGYEQYF.